A selection of T cell receptor beta chains follows, all from one sample in a study of PD-L1 blockade in urothelial cancer. Assay: immunoSEQ multiplex PCR; the TCRdb copy retains only in-frame clones and omits some. The sample shows more than 75,000 clones, roughly 84% of them seen only once. Sequenced material: PBMCs, taken around atezolizumab (anti-PD-L1) treatment. Receptors originate from a man between 60 and 75 years old with urothelial cancer. Each CDR3 is given with its conserved first and last residue. Each record gives: CDR3 length, J gene, D gene, clone size, V gene, CDR3 DNA, CDR3 protein. A D gene is named only where the DNA matches it firmly. Size is stated for part of the rows, as once, few or many counts, or as a class when the clone is expanded.

cdr3_length: 14; j_call: TRBJ2-5; d_call: .; clone_size: .; v_call: TRBV5-6; cdr3_nt: TGTGCCAGCAGCTTGCAGCCGGAGATGGAGACCCAGTACTTC; cdr3_aa: CASSLQPEMETQYF
cdr3_length: 16; j_call: TRBJ2-3; d_call: .; clone_size: .; v_call: TRBV5-1; cdr3_nt: TGCGCCAGCAGCCCGGTCGGTTTGTCTTTCACAGATACGCAGTATTTT; cdr3_aa: CASSPVGLSFTDTQYF
cdr3_length: 15; j_call: TRBJ1-1; d_call: .; clone_size: .; v_call: TRBV19; cdr3_nt: TGTGCCAGTACCTTCGGGGGCGGGGGAAACACTGAAGCTTTCTTT; cdr3_aa: CASTFGGGGNTEAFF
cdr3_length: 14; j_call: TRBJ2-7; d_call: TRBD1; clone_size: .; v_call: TRBV29-1; cdr3_nt: TGCAGCGTACGAAAAGGGACAGGGGGCCGGGAGCAGTACTTC; cdr3_aa: CSVRKGTGGREQYF
cdr3_length: 16; j_call: TRBJ2-3; d_call: .; clone_size: .; v_call: TRBV5-6; cdr3_nt: TGTGCCAGCAGCTCTTCATTGCAGTTACACACAGATACGCAGTATTTT; cdr3_aa: CASSSSLQLHTDTQYF
cdr3_length: 15; j_call: TRBJ1-5; d_call: TRBD1; clone_size: .; v_call: TRBV18; cdr3_nt: TGTGCCAGCTCACCCGTGACAGGGTTCAATCAGCCCCAGCATTTT; cdr3_aa: CASSPVTGFNQPQHF
cdr3_length: 16; j_call: TRBJ2-4; d_call: .; clone_size: .; v_call: TRBV2; cdr3_nt: TGTGCCAGCAGTGAAGGGGGGGGCCCTACCAAAAACATTCAGTACTTC; cdr3_aa: CASSEGGGPTKNIQYF
cdr3_length: 14; j_call: TRBJ2-1; d_call: TRBD2; clone_size: .; v_call: TRBV9; cdr3_nt: TGTGCCAGCAGCGCGACTAGCGGGGGCTATGAGCAGTTCTTC; cdr3_aa: CASSATSGGYEQFF
cdr3_length: 14; j_call: TRBJ1-1; d_call: .; clone_size: .; v_call: TRBV29-1; cdr3_nt: TGCAGCGTTGAAACTCGTCAGGTAAACACTGAAGCTTTCTTT; cdr3_aa: CSVETRQVNTEAFF
cdr3_length: 15; j_call: TRBJ2-1; d_call: TRBD2; clone_size: .; v_call: TRBV6-1; cdr3_nt: TGTGCCAGCAGAGCAATTCGCGGGGGGGGCAATGAGCAGTTCTTC; cdr3_aa: CASRAIRGGGNEQFF
cdr3_length: 14; j_call: TRBJ2-5; d_call: .; clone_size: .; v_call: TRBV9; cdr3_nt: TGTGCCAGCAGCTTTAGCGGAGGGACGGAGACCCAGTACTTC; cdr3_aa: CASSFSGGTETQYF
cdr3_length: 14; j_call: TRBJ2-3; d_call: .; clone_size: .; v_call: TRBV18; cdr3_nt: TGTGCCAGCTCACCACGAGACTTCACAGATACGCAGTATTTT; cdr3_aa: CASSPRDFTDTQYF
cdr3_length: 17; j_call: TRBJ2-3; d_call: TRBD1; clone_size: .; v_call: TRBV9; cdr3_nt: TGTGCCAGCAGCCAAGAGATTAAGACAGGGGCAACAGATACGCAGTATTTT; cdr3_aa: CASSQEIKTGATDTQYF
cdr3_length: 20; j_call: TRBJ2-2; d_call: TRBD2; clone_size: .; v_call: TRBV4-1; cdr3_nt: TGCGCCAGCAGCCAAGAGGGAACGGCCACTAGCGCCCGAGGCACCGGGGAGCTGTTTTTT; cdr3_aa: CASSQEGTATSARGTGELFF
cdr3_length: 15; j_call: TRBJ2-2; d_call: .; clone_size: .; v_call: TRBV7-2; cdr3_nt: TGTGCCAGCAGTTCCCTCACCGGGGGTCCCGGGGAGCTGTTTTTT; cdr3_aa: CASSSLTGGPGELFF
cdr3_length: 15; j_call: TRBJ1-2; d_call: TRBD1; clone_size: .; v_call: TRBV28; cdr3_nt: TGTGCCAGCAGTTTATCGCCCGGACAGGGTGGTGGCTACACCTTC; cdr3_aa: CASSLSPGQGGGYTF
cdr3_length: 14; j_call: TRBJ2-7; d_call: TRBD2; clone_size: .; v_call: TRBV29-1; cdr3_nt: TGCAGCGTCGGGGCGGGGCGGGAGTTGTACGAGCAGTACTTC; cdr3_aa: CSVGAGRELYEQYF
cdr3_length: 15; j_call: TRBJ2-7; d_call: TRBD1; clone_size: .; v_call: TRBV7-9; cdr3_nt: TGTGCCAGCAGCGAAGGGACAGGGAACACCTACGAGCAGTACTTC; cdr3_aa: CASSEGTGNTYEQYF
cdr3_length: 15; j_call: TRBJ2-7; d_call: .; clone_size: .; v_call: TRBV5-6; cdr3_nt: TGTGCCAGCAGCTTGCGCATGGGTCGACACTACGAGCAGTACTTC; cdr3_aa: CASSLRMGRHYEQYF
cdr3_length: 16; j_call: TRBJ1-4; d_call: .; clone_size: .; v_call: TRBV19; cdr3_nt: TGTGCCAGTAGTATAGAGGGCCATGGCCATAATGAAAAACTGTTTTTT; cdr3_aa: CASSIEGHGHNEKLFF
cdr3_length: 14; j_call: TRBJ2-1; d_call: .; clone_size: once; v_call: TRBV7-9; cdr3_nt: TGTGCCAACCAGAACGGGGGCTCCTACAATGAGCAGTTCTTC; cdr3_aa: CANQNGGSYNEQFF
cdr3_length: 14; j_call: TRBJ2-5; d_call: .; clone_size: .; v_call: TRBV19; cdr3_nt: TGTGCCACCCGGAGGGGGGGCAGTAGCCAGACCCAGTACTTC; cdr3_aa: CATRRGGSSQTQYF
cdr3_length: 17; j_call: TRBJ2-6; d_call: .; clone_size: .; v_call: TRBV7-3; cdr3_nt: TGTGCCAGCAGCTCGACAGGGACTTTCTCTGGGGCCAACGTCCTGACTTTC; cdr3_aa: CASSSTGTFSGANVLTF
cdr3_length: 14; j_call: TRBJ2-5; d_call: TRBD1; clone_size: .; v_call: TRBV5-6; cdr3_nt: TGTGCCAGCAGCGAACAGGGGGCTCTGGAGACCCAGTACTTC; cdr3_aa: CASSEQGALETQYF
cdr3_length: 11; j_call: TRBJ2-5; d_call: .; clone_size: .; v_call: TRBV6-5; cdr3_nt: TGTGCCAGCAGCCCTCGAGGAACCCAGTACTTC; cdr3_aa: CASSPRGTQYF
cdr3_length: 12; j_call: TRBJ2-3; d_call: .; clone_size: .; v_call: TRBV6-6; cdr3_nt: TGTGCCAGCAGCAGTACCACAGATACGCAGTATTTT; cdr3_aa: CASSSTTDTQYF
cdr3_length: 13; j_call: TRBJ1-2; d_call: .; clone_size: .; v_call: TRBV2; cdr3_nt: TGTGCCAGCATTAGTGACAGCCACTATGGCTACACCTTC; cdr3_aa: CASISDSHYGYTF
cdr3_length: 11; j_call: TRBJ2-4; d_call: .; clone_size: .; v_call: TRBV11-2; cdr3_nt: TGTGCCAGCAGCCCTACTCACATTCAGTACTTC; cdr3_aa: CASSPTHIQYF
cdr3_length: 16; j_call: TRBJ1-1; d_call: TRBD1; clone_size: .; v_call: TRBV9; cdr3_nt: TGTGCCAGCAGCGTCTCACAGGGGGCCCTGAACACTGAAGCTTTCTTT; cdr3_aa: CASSVSQGALNTEAFF